The 19 T cell receptor beta chains below were found in one sample sequenced in a study of blood T cells in healthy people across ages (dated by TCRdb to 2015 to 2017). The library was obtained by 5' RACE. TCRdb names Illumina HiSeq 2500 as the instrument used. The second PCR ran for about 6 to 11 cycles and used a J-beta primer mix along with a sample-barcoded 5' primer. TCRdb reprocessed the public reads (quality trimming at Q25 with fastp, clone calling with MiXCR) and kept in-frame beta chains. Each record represents a unique CDR3 protein, reported with the most common genes and DNA among its rows. The sample table shows more than 600,000 distinct CDR3 sequences, and just under 25% are seen once. The top ten clonotypes cover roughly 9% of the sample. The sample also formed part of further work on T cells of mothers and their children.

Sequenced material: blood. Every receptor here comes from a boy between 10 and 17 years old in good health.

In its sample, this clonotype was seen a few times. This chain links TRBV5-1 with TRBJ2-7; D not certain. Trimming pared 6 bases from V and 3 bases from J, leaving 13 bases between. The germline V gene has CDR1 SGHRS and CDR2 YFSETQ. The CDR3 length is 13 residues. The CDR3 nucleotides read TGCGCCAGCAATGGCCAGCCCCACTACGAGCAGTACTTC. Its protein product is CASNGQPHYEQYF.

Here the CDR3 DNA reads TGCAGTGCCCGGGACCCCACGACCTATAATTCACCCCTCCACTTT. Translating gives CSARDPTTYNSPLHF. The gene calls are TRBV20-1 and TRBJ1-6; D might be TRBD1 (5 bases). The length of the CDR3 is 15 residues. The germline CDR1 and CDR2 sequences are DFQATT and SNEGSKA (reference sequence). The V and J ends lost 6 bases and 2 bases respectively, with 14 bases between them.

This rearrangement joins TRBV7-2 to TRBJ2-5; D is perhaps TRBD1 (6 bases). CDR3 length: 15 amino acids. Germline CDR1 and CDR2: SGHTA and FQGNSA. With 6 bases removed from V and 0 bases from J, the gap between germline ends came to 14 bases. This CDR3 is CASRSRDTYQETQYF. For the CDR3, the DNA is TGTGCCAGCAGGTCGAGGGACACCTACCAAGAGACCCAGTACTTC.

This clonotype has just a few counts. This sequence joins TRBV20-1 and TRBJ2-5; TRBD2 matches 9 bases. The CDR3 runs to 16 residues. Germline V gives CDR1 DFQATT, CDR2 SNEGSKA (reference sequence). V trimming: 5 bases; J trimming: 11 bases; junction bases outside the gene matches: 21. CDR3 amino acids: CSAPGGGAGLSREQYF. CDR3 sequence (DNA): TGCAGTGCTCCAGGCGGGGGGGCCGGACTTAGCAGGGAGCAGTACTTC.

The chain combines TRBV7-9 with TRBJ2-5; possibly TRBD2 for D (6 bases). With 6 bases removed from V and 4 bases from J, the gap between germline ends came to 18 bases. The CDR3 sequence is 15 residues long. The germline CDR1 and CDR2 sequences are SEHNR and FQNEAQ (reference sequence). The CDR3 loop reads CASSPPGVAAETQYF. CDR3 DNA sequence: TGTGCCAGCAGTCCCCCCGGAGTAGCGGCAGAGACCCAGTACTTC.

This clonotype was recorded many times. The V gene is TRBV12-3 or TRBV12-4, the J gene TRBJ2-1; 10 bases map to TRBD2. V shed 6 bases and J 1 base; nucleotides not matched to a gene: 3. This CDR3 contains 15 residues. CDR3 loop: CASSLLAGSYNEQFF. As DNA, the CDR3 is TGTGCCAGCAGCTTACTAGCGGGGTCCTACAATGAGCAGTTCTTC.

V gene TRBV9 combines with J gene TRBJ2-1; 7 bases match TRBD2. The germline V gene has CDR1 SGDLS and CDR2 YYNGEE. The length of the CDR3 is 15 residues. V lost 3 bases, J lost 5 bases, and 8 bases stayed unmatched. CDR3 sequence reads: CASSADRGVHNEQFF. CDR3 sequence (DNA): TGTGCCAGCAGCGCCGACCGGGGGGTACACAATGAGCAGTTCTTC.

V gene TRBV5-1 combines with J gene TRBJ2-5; the match to TRBD2 covers 9 bases. The CDR3 consists of 16 residues. Germline lookup yields CDR1 SGHRS and CDR2 YFSETQ. With 0 bases clipped from V and 2 bases from J, the junction kept 5 bases outside the gene matches. In DNA, the CDR3 is TGCGCCAGCAGCTTGGTGGGACTAGCACTTCAAGAGACCCAGTACTTC. It specifies CASSLVGLALQETQYF.

This clonotype showed up just a few times. The V and J genes are TRBV7-2 and TRBJ2-5, with D hard to call. The CDR3 length is 14 residues. The germline V gene has CDR1 SGHTA and CDR2 FQGNSA. V was trimmed by 6 bases and J by 6 bases, leaving 17 bases between them. As DNA, the CDR3 is TGTGCCAGCAGTACAATATTGGGGTCGCAGACCCAGTACTTC. It yields the protein CASSTILGSQTQYF. Based on the CDR3 plus reference TRBV7-2 and TRBJ2-5, the full variable domain is GAGVSQSPSNKVTEKGKDVELRCDPISGHTALYWYRQSLGQGLEFLIYFQGNSAPDKSGLPSDRFSAERTGGSVSTLTIQRTQQEDSAVYLCASSTILGSQTQYFGPGTRLLVL.

V and J are TRBV18 and TRBJ1-5; unclear D gene. This CDR3 region has 13 residues. Germline loops: CDR1 KGHSH, CDR2 LQKENI. V gave up 5 bases and J gave up 1 base, with 6 bases separating them. CDR3 loop: CASSRASNQPQHF. DNA for the CDR3: TGTGCCAGCTCAAGGGCGAGCAATCAGCCCCAGCATTTT.

This clonotype was picked up a small number of times. The V gene is TRBV9, the J gene TRBJ1-1; TRBD1 is a possible D gene (6 bases). Per the germline V gene, CDR1 is SGDLS and CDR2 is YYNGEE. This CDR3 contains 16 residues. Deletions cut 3 bases from V and 0 bases from J, with 15 bases between. Here the CDR3 reads CASSALVWGLNTEAFF. DNA for the CDR3: TGTGCCAGCAGCGCCTTGGTTTGGGGGCTGAACACTGAAGCTTTCTTT.

This clonotype was detected only a few times. V gene TRBV19 combines with J gene TRBJ2-5; D is perhaps TRBD1 (6 bases). The germline V gene has CDR1 LNHDA and CDR2 SQIVND (reference sequence). V lost 6 bases to trimming and J lost 5 bases, with 16 bases between them. There are 14 residues in the CDR3. CDR3 amino acids: CASSPTGPSETQYF. The CDR3, as DNA: TGTGCCAGTAGCCCGACAGGACCCTCCGAGACCCAGTACTTC.

The chain uses TRBV7-9 and TRBJ2-2; D is unresolved. There are 14 residues in the CDR3. V was clipped by 7 bases and J by 0 bases, with 9 bases between them. Germline V gene data show CDR1 as SEHNR and CDR2 as FQNEAQ (reference sequence). DNA of the CDR3: TGTGCCAGCACCAATACAGCGAACACCGGGGAGCTGTTTTTT. Its translation is CASTNTANTGELFF. The full variable domain, in which reference TRBV7-9 and TRBJ2-2 provide the parts outside the CDR3, is DTGVSQNPRHKITKRGQNVTFRCDPISEHNRLYWYRQTLGQGPEFLTYFQNEAQLEKSRLLSDRFSAERPKGSFSTLEIQRTEQGDSAMYLCASTNTANTGELFFGEGSRLTVL.

There are a few counts of this clonotype. The chain employs TRBV29-1 and TRBJ2-5, with 7 bases identical to TRBD2. This CDR3 comprises 15 residues. Germline V CDR1 and CDR2: SQVTM, ANQGSEA. Trimming took 6 bases from V and 5 from J; bases not matched to a gene: 15. The CDR3 DNA reads TGCAGCGTCCCCGGTGATAGCGGGTACGGGGAGACCCAGTACTTC. It codes for CSVPGDSGYGETQYF.

This chain connects TRBV7-9 to TRBJ2-7, with TRBD1 matching over 10 bases. V lost 4 bases and J lost 4; bases outside the gene matches: 7. Germline assignment: CDR1 SEHNR and CDR2 FQNEAQ (reference sequence). The CDR3 has 15 amino acids. CDR3 DNA: TGTGCCAGCAGCTCCGGGACAGGGGACCCTTACGAGCAGTACTTC. This gives the protein CASSSGTGDPYEQYF. The variable domain in full, completed from reference TRBV7-9 and TRBJ2-7, reads DTGVSQNPRHKITKRGQNVTFRCDPISEHNRLYWYRQTLGQGPEFLTYFQNEAQLEKSRLLSDRFSAERPKGSFSTLEIQRTEQGDSAMYLCASSSGTGDPYEQYFGPGTRLTVT.

The chain uses TRBV28 and TRBJ1-2, with D possibly being TRBD1 (5 bases). Germline-derived CDR1 and CDR2 are MDHEN and SYDVKM. The CDR3 loop spans 12 amino acids. V shed 8 bases and J shed 5 bases, with 12 bases lying between them. The CDR3 DNA is TGTGCCAGCCGGCCGGGGGGTTATGGCTACACCTTC. Protein: CASRPGGYGYTF.

This clonotype was seen a handful of times. The chain is built from TRBV27 and TRBJ1-5; 7 bases line up with TRBD1. The germline CDR1 and CDR2 sequences are MNHEY and SMNVEV (reference sequence). Trimming took 8 bases from V and 0 from J; bases not matched to a gene: 7. CDR3 length: 15 amino acids. CDR3 in DNA: TGTGCCAGCTCTTACAGGGGCTATAGCAATCAGCCCCAGCATTTT. It yields the protein CASSYRGYSNQPQHF.

This clonotype appeared a few times. J is TRBJ2-7 and V is TRBV29-1, with D perhaps TRBD2 (6 bases). Judging by the DNA end, TRBJ2-5 fits better; the J call may be wrong. The germline V gene encodes CDR1 SQVTM and CDR2 ANQGSEA. The CDR3 contains 15 residues. The CDR3 nucleotides read TGCAGCGTTGACTTGGGCCGGGAGTATCGAGAGACCCAGTACTTC. Amino acids: CSVDLGREYRETQYF.

Only a few counts were recorded for this clonotype. The V gene is TRBV7-3, the J gene TRBJ2-7, with D unresolved. The CDR3 consists of 13 residues. V was pared by 5 bases and J by 5 bases, with 13 bases between. CDR1 is SGHTA and CDR2 is FQGTGA in the germline V gene. The CDR3 coding sequence is TGTGCCAGCAGCCACGGATCCGGAGACGAGCAGTACTTC. Encoded protein: CASSHGSGDEQYF.